This TCR beta chain stems from a study of T cell responses to AZD1222 COVID-19 vaccine. Study-wide results and caveats: Possibly, clonal diversity was underestimated; donors were largely white British and included more females. Close to half of all spike-specific TCRs reportedly target regions of the variants that are unmutated. Spike-specific TCR breadth rose after two AZD1222 doses, and depth rose as well.

With regard to this clone: Its antigen is not known.

This CDR3 comprises 15 residues. Sequenced by immunoSEQ multiplex PCR; TCRdb stores in-frame clones only, minus some. The sample shows around 220,000 clones, 94% of them seen only once. The sequence was obtained from an adult who received the MenACWY meningococcal vaccine as a control. This material consisted of peripheral blood, taken 28 days after the second dose of the MenACWY control vaccine. This rearrangement joins TRBV21-1 to TRBJ1-1. TRBV21-1 is listed as a pseudogene. CDR3 loop: CASSKEGCLNTEAFF. The CDR3 DNA reads as TGTGCCAGCAGCAAGGAGGGATGTTTGAACACTGAAGCTTTCTTT.